The text below deals with one TCR beta chain. The assay was immunoSEQ multiplex PCR, and TCRdb's table has in-frame clones only and misses some. The sample contains tens of thousands of clones, about 91% of which appear only once. These data come from a study of blood T cell repertoires in COVID-19. The sequence derives from a woman older than 75 with acute or convalescent COVID-19. The sequenced sample consisted of peripheral blood.

CDR3 protein: CASSPRTSGGPSYNEQFF. The CDR3, as DNA: TGTGCCAGCAGCCCCCGGACTAGCGGGGGGCCCTCCTACAATGAGCAGTTCTTC. The rearrangement uses TRBV7-8 and TRBJ2-1, with TRBD2 matching over 14 bases. Trimming cost V 5 bases and J 0 bases; bases outside gene matches: 6. CDR1 SGHVS and CDR2 FQNEAQ come from the germline V gene. This CDR3 is 18 amino acids long.